This TCR beta chain was identified during a study of T cell responses to AZD1222 COVID-19 vaccine. Study-wide background: Whether given at about 4 or about 12 weeks, second doses were pooled. Study-level findings and limits: Baseline seropositivity occurred in only six AZD1222 recipients.

Deletions cut 0 bases from V and 6 bases from J, with 13 bases between. CDR1 KGHSH and CDR2 LQKENI come from the germline V gene. CDR3 size: 15 residues. The sample holds one count of this clone. What it binds is not known. Produced via immunoSEQ multiplex PCR; TCRdb's table is partial and in-frame only. The data contain more than 80,000 clones, just over 90% of them singletons. This clonotype originated in an adult in good health. Material: peripheral blood, obtained on day 0 of AZD1222 vaccination. The chain employs TRBV18 and TRBJ2-3; no reliable D call. The CDR3 region has the DNA TGTGCCAGCTCACCACCGGGCACAGCCGCGGATACGCAGTATTTT. Translating gives CASSPPGTAADTQYF.